This TCR beta chain stems from a study of blood T cell repertoires in COVID-19. Overall study: The United States, Italy and Spain were the sources of the acute and convalescent COVID-19 samples. T cells, B-cell-depleted T cells, or PBMCs supplied cDNA or gDNA.

As for this clone: Other DNA sequences in the sample encode the same CDR3.

Clones were sequenced by immunoSEQ multiplex PCR, and TCRdb holds only the in-frame ones, with some missing. The repertoire has 350,000 to 450,000 clones, about 89% of them found once; the top ten carry about 1.6%. V was clipped by 1 base and J by 5 bases, with 8 bases between them. The germline V gene encodes CDR1 SGHVS and CDR2 FQNEAQ. The CDR3 sequence is 13 residues long. Seattle participants joined during active infection and were tracked over time. This receptor was taken from a woman aged 40 to 55 with COVID-19, enrolled during active disease. The chain has TRBV7-8 and TRBJ1-2; D is perhaps TRBD1 (6 bases). The sequencing input was peripheral blood. The CDR3 sequence is CASSLVQGYGYTF. In DNA form, the CDR3 reads TGTGCCAGCAGCTTAGTCCAGGGGTATGGCTACACCTTC. The complete variable domain, with remaining parts taken from reference TRBV7-8 and TRBJ1-2, reads GAGVSQSPRYKVAKRGQDVALRCDPISGHVSLFWYQQALGQGPEFLTYFQNEAQLDKSGLPSDRFFAERPEGSVSTLKIQRTQQEDSAVYLCASSLVQGYGYTFGSGTRLTVV.